The 16 T cell receptor beta chains listed next were all sequenced from one sample in a study of blood T cells in healthy people across ages. A second PCR, run for about 6 to 12 cycles, used a sample-barcoded 5' primer plus a J-beta primer mix. TCRdb processed the 5' RACE reads anew with MiXCR; each CDR3 protein has one entry. The data contain fewer than 1 million distinct CDR3 sequences, roughly 44% of them singletons. The specimen was blood. The receptors derive from a man aged 55-75 years in good health.

This clonotype showed up just a few times. The J gene is TRBJ2-7, the V gene TRBV28, with 7 positions matching TRBD1. The V gene's germline CDR1 is MDHEN and CDR2 SYDVKM. The CDR3 has 14 amino acids. The junction had 6 bases not matched to a gene; V was cut back by 7 bases and J by 0 bases. The DNA for the CDR3 is TGTGCCAGCACCGGACAGGCCTTCTCCTACGAGCAGTACTTC. This gives the protein CASTGQAFSYEQYF.

This clonotype has a handful of counts. The V and J genes are TRBV20-1 and TRBJ2-7; possibly TRBD2 for D (5 bases). V was pared by 3 bases and J by 0 bases, with 12 bases between. Per germline, CDR1 DFQATT and CDR2 SNEGSKA (reference sequence). This CDR3 has 14 amino acids. This chain's CDR3 is CSARIPGSSYEQYF. Written as DNA, the CDR3 is TGCAGTGCTAGGATACCGGGGAGCTCCTACGAGCAGTACTTC.

This clonotype was recorded at least ten times. The chain carries TRBV12-3 or TRBV12-4 and TRBJ2-7; a weak D match, TRBD1 (6 bases). The CDR3 spans 12 residues. V lost 3 bases and J lost 7, with 10 bases in between. The CDR3 bases are TGTGCCAGCAGTTTCCAGGGGAGAGAGCAGTACTTC. Translated, it gives CASSFQGREQYF.

This sequence joins TRBV2 and TRBJ2-1; 8 bases align to TRBD1. V was clipped by 4 bases and J by 8 bases; unmatched bases: 1. The CDR3 totals 12 residues. Germline lookup yields CDR1 SNHLY and CDR2 FYNNEI. The CDR3 DNA reads as TGTGCCAGCAGTGCACAGGGGGATGAGCAGTTCTTC. It codes for CASSAQGDEQFF.

As concerns this clonotype: A junction boundary mismatches the germline segment, possibly from a read error. V is TRBV7-2 and J is TRBJ2-1; D is tentatively TRBD1 or TRBD2 (6 bases each). There are 13 residues in the CDR3. Germline-derived CDR1 and CDR2 are SGHTA and FQGNSA. CDR3: CASRLAGGYEQFF. Here the CDR3 DNA reads TGTGCCAGCAGATTAGCCGGGGGCTATGAGCAGTTCTTC.

The rearrangement joins TRBV7-9 to TRBJ2-5, with a tentative D call TRBD1 (5 bases). Trimming took 5 bases from V and 2 from J, leaving 18 bases between them. This CDR3 spans 16 amino acids. Germline assignment: CDR1 SEHNR and CDR2 FQNEAQ (reference sequence). The CDR3 sequence: CASSPIDMTAQETQYF. DNA of the CDR3: TGTGCCAGCAGCCCGATCGATATGACAGCGCAAGAGACCCAGTACTTC.

The chain recombines TRBV19 with TRBJ1-6; no firm D call. Germline CDR1 and CDR2: LNHDA and SQIVND (reference sequence). V lost 3 bases, J lost 13 bases, and 16 bases lay in between. The CDR3 runs 14 residues. The CDR3 DNA sequence: TGTGCCAGTAGTATCTCGGGGTTCGGTGGGCCCCTCCACTTT. It is translated as CASSISGFGGPLHF. Complete variable domain (other parts from reference TRBV19 and TRBJ1-6): DGGITQSPKYLFRKEGQNVTLSCEQNLNHDAMYWYRQDPGQGLRLIYYSQIVNDFQKGDIAEGYSVSREKKESFPLTVTSAQKNPTAFYLCASSISGFGGPLHFGNGTRLTVT.

This sequence joins TRBV29-1 and TRBJ1-2; D is unresolved. V was shortened by 3 bases and J by 4 bases, with 15 bases between the two germline ends. Germline V gives CDR1 SQVTM, CDR2 ANQGSEA. This CDR3 is built from 14 residues. CDR3 DNA sequence: TGCAGCGTTGATGTAGTGGGGAATTCCTATGGCTACACCTTC. Residues: CSVDVVGNSYGYTF.

This clonotype was counted only a few times. V gene TRBV3-1 combines with J gene TRBJ2-5, with D possibly matching TRBD1 (6 bases). From germline, CDR1 is LGHDT and CDR2 YNNKEL (reference sequence). Trimming cost V 4 bases and J 2 bases, with 17 bases left between them. This CDR3 spans 16 amino acids. CDR3 amino acids: CASSLSTGFGQETQYF. The CDR3 DNA sequence: TGTGCCAGCAGCCTATCGACAGGATTCGGGCAAGAGACCCAGTACTTC.

The chain combines TRBV7-8 with TRBJ2-1; 9 bases are a match to TRBD1. The CDR3 has 15 residues. Germline assignment: CDR1 SGHVS and CDR2 FQNEAQ. V trimming: 4 bases; J trimming: 6 bases; junction bases outside the gene matches: 7. CDR3 region: CASSSGQGAFNEQFF. Here the CDR3 DNA reads TGTGCCAGCAGCTCGGGACAGGGAGCGTTCAATGAGCAGTTCTTC.

With regard to this clonotype: A junction boundary mismatches the germline segment, possibly from a read error. The rearrangement links TRBV4-3 to TRBJ2-1; 9 nucleotides agree with TRBD1. Germline V gene sequence: CDR1 LGHNA, CDR2 YSLEER. The CDR3 extends over 16 amino acids. The chain's CDR3 is CTSSPITGTGFYEQFF. CDR3 nucleotide sequence: TGCACCAGCAGCCCTATTACCGGGACAGGGTTCTATGAGCAGTTCTTC.

Comment on this clonotype: Relative to the germline gene, one junction end is altered; a read error may explain this. The J gene is TRBJ2-5, the V gene TRBV7-8, with TRBD2 identical over 7 bases. The germline CDR1 and CDR2 sequences are SGHVS and FQNEAQ. This CDR3 contains 15 residues. The CDR3 sequence is CASSAVGTNQGTQYF. The CDR3 nucleotides read TGTGCCAGCAGCGCAGTAGGGACTAACCAAGGGACCCAGTACTTC.

As concerns this clonotype: The germline gene is not matched at one end of the junction; a read error may be the cause. The chain links TRBV7-3 to TRBJ1-1, with D possibly TRBD1 on 5 matching bases. Germline lookup yields CDR1 SGHTA and CDR2 FQGTGA. CDR3 size: 14 residues. This CDR3 is CASSLTRVNTDAFF. The CDR3 region has the DNA TGTGCCAGCAGCTTAACCAGGGTGAACACTGATGCTTTCTTT.

The chain joins TRBV24-1 to TRBJ2-1, with no clear D. The J call could be wrong; TRBJ2-7 is a better fit for the DNA end. The CDR3 has 14 amino acids. From germline, CDR1 is KGHDR and CDR2 SFDVKD. In DNA, the CDR3 is TGTGCCACCAGTCCGGTTGGCTCCTACAATGAGCAGTACTTC. It translates to CATSPVGSYNEQYF.

A single count supports this clonotype. The V and J genes are TRBV4-3 and TRBJ2-5; 7 positions match TRBD2. Germline CDR1 is LGHNA and CDR2 is YSLEER. J lost 11 bases, V lost 2 bases, and 14 bases had no gene match. There are 15 residues in the CDR3. CDR3 region: CASSQTTLGGDEQYF. In nucleotides, the CDR3 is TGCGCCAGCAGCCAAACGACGTTGGGGGGGGATGAGCAGTACTTC.

The V call is TRBV12-3 or TRBV12-4, the J call TRBJ1-1; 7 bases line up with TRBD1. This CDR3 comprises 13 residues. After removal of 5 bases from V and 7 bases from J, the junction contained 7 bases not matched to a gene. CDR3: CASSIDRVGEAFF. For the CDR3, the DNA is TGTGCCAGCAGTATCGACAGGGTCGGTGAAGCTTTCTTT.